A selection of T cell receptor beta chains follows, all from one sample in a study of metastatic and nonmetastatic thyroid tumors. Using MiXCR, TCRdb re-called clones from the PCR reads. The sample consists of about 82,000 clones, 12% of them appearing once. Sequenced: tumor tissue. The receptors here all came from a female donor with papillary thyroid cancer or a benign thyroid nodule (not recorded which). Some clones in this sample may be carry-over from other donors' samples. Both conserved end residues are part of each CDR3. D genes are given only for firm matches. Rows give clone size only sometimes, using once, few, many, or a class for an expanded clone.

d_gene: TRBD1
abundance: many
v_gene: TRBV19
j_gene: TRBJ1-2
CDR3nt: TGTGCCAGTACCGCGGACAGGGGATATATCTATGGCTACACCTTC
CDR3aa: CASTADRGYIYGYTF

d_gene: NA
abundance: once
v_gene: TRBV24-1
j_gene: TRBJ2-1
CDR3nt: TGTGCCACCAGTGAATCTATGACTGACGCAACGTCCTACGATGAGCAGTTCTTC
CDR3aa: CATSESMTDATSYDEQFF

d_gene: NA
abundance: many
v_gene: TRBV2
j_gene: TRBJ1-1
CDR3nt: TGTGCCAGCAAGGGGGTGTGGACTGAAGCTTTCTTT
CDR3aa: CASKGVWTEAFF

d_gene: NA
abundance: many
v_gene: TRBV11-3
j_gene: TRBJ2-1
CDR3nt: TGTGCCAGCACTAGGGCTGCCTACAATGAGCAGTTCTTC
CDR3aa: CASTRAAYNEQFF

d_gene: TRBD1
abundance: many
v_gene: TRBV6-4
j_gene: TRBJ2-3
CDR3nt: TGTGCCAGCAGTCAGACAGGGGCGGGCACAGATACGCAGTATTTT
CDR3aa: CASSQTGAGTDTQYF

d_gene: NA
abundance: NA
v_gene: TRBV20-1
j_gene: TRBJ1-4
CDR3nt: TGCAGTGCTAAAAAGGGAGCAAATGAAAAACTGTTTTTT
CDR3aa: CSAKKGANEKLFF

d_gene: NA
abundance: NA
v_gene: TRBV5-1
j_gene: TRBJ1-1
CDR3nt: TGCGCCAGCAGCATAGTGGGTAGCACTGAAGCTTTCTTT
CDR3aa: CASSIVGSTEAFF

d_gene: TRBD2
abundance: many
v_gene: TRBV5-1
j_gene: TRBJ2-1
CDR3nt: TGCGCCAGCTCCGGGACTACCAATGAGCAGTTCTTC
CDR3aa: CASSGTTNEQFF

d_gene: TRBD1
abundance: many
v_gene: TRBV10-1
j_gene: TRBJ1-2
CDR3nt: TGCGCCTCCGAATTGGGACAGGGGTATGGCTACACCTTC
CDR3aa: CASELGQGYGYTF

d_gene: NA
abundance: many
v_gene: TRBV11-3
j_gene: TRBJ1-1
CDR3nt: TGTGCCAGCAGCCAGACAGGAACGAACACTGAAGCTTTCTTT
CDR3aa: CASSQTGTNTEAFF

d_gene: NA
abundance: NA
v_gene: TRBV19
j_gene: TRBJ2-2
CDR3nt: TGTGCCAGTAGTATTCGGGGCGCGAACACCGGGGATCTGTTTTTT
CDR3aa: CASSIRGANTGDLFF

d_gene: TRBD1
abundance: many
v_gene: TRBV19
j_gene: TRBJ1-1
CDR3nt: TGTGCCAGTAGTATCCTAAAGGGACAGGGTCCCCTGGGCACTGAAGCTTTCTTT
CDR3aa: CASSILKGQGPLGTEAFF

d_gene: NA
abundance: many
v_gene: TRBV30
j_gene: TRBJ1-2
CDR3nt: TGTGCCTGGAGTCGGGGTATAAGCAATGGCTACACCTTC
CDR3aa: CAWSRGISNGYTF

d_gene: NA
abundance: NA
v_gene: TRBV4-1
j_gene: TRBJ2-3
CDR3nt: TGCGCCAGCAGCCAAGATCGTCGAGCGTCGGATACGCAGTATTTT
CDR3aa: CASSQDRRASDTQYF

d_gene: TRBD1
abundance: few
v_gene: TRBV4-2
j_gene: TRBJ2-3
CDR3nt: TGTGCCAGCAGCACACGACAGGGAACACACACAGATACGCAGTATTTT
CDR3aa: CASSTRQGTHTDTQYF

d_gene: NA
abundance: many
v_gene: TRBV6-1
j_gene: TRBJ2-1
CDR3nt: TGTGCCAGCAGCCCCCCTGGCCTCCGGGCCTACAATGAGCAGTTCTTC
CDR3aa: CASSPPGLRAYNEQFF

d_gene: NA
abundance: NA
v_gene: TRBV11-2
j_gene: TRBJ2-1
CDR3nt: TGTGCCAGCAGCTTATTAGGGGTAGGGTCCTACAATGAGCAGTTCTTC
CDR3aa: CASSLLGVGSYNEQFF

d_gene: NA
abundance: NA
v_gene: TRBV28
j_gene: TRBJ2-7
CDR3nt: TGTGCCAGCAGTTTCAGGGCCTACGAGCAGTACTTC
CDR3aa: CASSFRAYEQYF

d_gene: TRBD1
abundance: NA
v_gene: TRBV10-3
j_gene: TRBJ2-3
CDR3nt: TGTGCCATCAGTGAGTCGAAACCACACCGTTGGGACAGGTGTGCAGATACGCAGTATTTT
CDR3aa: CAISESKPHRWDRCADTQYF

d_gene: TRBD2
abundance: few
v_gene: TRBV20-1
j_gene: TRBJ2-1
CDR3nt: TGCAGTGCTAGGGGTAGCGGGAGCTCCTACAATGAGCAGTTCTTC
CDR3aa: CSARGSGSSYNEQFF

d_gene: NA
abundance: many
v_gene: TRBV6-1
j_gene: TRBJ1-4
CDR3nt: TGTGCCAGCTCTGGGGGGAGTCAGGGAAAACTGTTTTTT
CDR3aa: CASSGGSQGKLFF

d_gene: NA
abundance: many
v_gene: TRBV19
j_gene: TRBJ1-1
CDR3nt: TGTGCCAGCCTACGCGATGGGGGGCCGAACACTGAAGCTTTCTTT
CDR3aa: CASLRDGGPNTEAFF

d_gene: NA
abundance: NA
v_gene: TRBV6-1
j_gene: TRBJ2-7
CDR3nt: TGTGCCAGCAGGGACGGTTACAGCTCCTACGAGCAGTACTTC
CDR3aa: CASRDGYSSYEQYF

d_gene: NA
abundance: NA
v_gene: TRBV20-1
j_gene: TRBJ2-5
CDR3nt: TGCAGTGCTAGAGATCTGATAGCCGCGCAAGAGACCCAGTACTTC
CDR3aa: CSARDLIAAQETQYF

d_gene: NA
abundance: many
v_gene: TRBV6-1
j_gene: TRBJ1-1
CDR3nt: TGTGCCAGCTGTTGGTCGGATGAGGCTTTCTTT
CDR3aa: CASCWSDEAFF

d_gene: NA
abundance: NA
v_gene: TRBV20-1
j_gene: TRBJ2-5
CDR3nt: TGCAGTGCTATCCCCTCCGGTGGGCGTGAGGAGACCCAGTACTTC
CDR3aa: CSAIPSGGREETQYF

d_gene: TRBD2
abundance: many
v_gene: TRBV20-1
j_gene: TRBJ2-1
CDR3nt: TGCAGTGCTAGAGATAGCGGGAGTATGACGAATGAGCAGTTCTTC
CDR3aa: CSARDSGSMTNEQFF

d_gene: NA
abundance: NA
v_gene: TRBV5-1
j_gene: TRBJ2-2
CDR3nt: TGCGCCAGCAGCGGGGAGTGTGGCGCCGGGGAGCTATTTTTT
CDR3aa: CASSGECGAGELFF

d_gene: TRBD2
abundance: many
v_gene: TRBV4-2
j_gene: TRBJ2-7
CDR3nt: TGTGCCAGCAGCCAGGGACTAGCGGGAGCGGGTGTATTC
CDR3aa: CASSQGLAGAGVF

d_gene: TRBD2
abundance: few
v_gene: TRBV4-2
j_gene: TRBJ2-1
CDR3nt: TGTGCCAGCAGCACCCTACTAGCGGGAGGGAGTAAGGATGAGCAGTTCTTC
CDR3aa: CASSTLLAGGSKDEQFF

d_gene: TRBD2
abundance: many
v_gene: TRBV29-1
j_gene: TRBJ2-7
CDR3nt: TGCAGCGTTGTTTTAGCGGGAGGTCCCTACGAGCAGTACTTC
CDR3aa: CSVVLAGGPYEQYF

d_gene: TRBD2
abundance: many
v_gene: TRBV18
j_gene: TRBJ2-5
CDR3nt: TGTGCCAGCTCACCACATTCGGGAGGAGAGACCCAGTACTTC
CDR3aa: CASSPHSGGETQYF

d_gene: NA
abundance: many
v_gene: TRBV11-3
j_gene: TRBJ2-7
CDR3nt: TGTGCCAGCAGCTTAGACTCAGATATCTCCTACGAGCAGTACTTC
CDR3aa: CASSLDSDISYEQYF

d_gene: NA
abundance: few
v_gene: TRBV7-3
j_gene: TRBJ2-1
CDR3nt: TGTGCCAGCAGCTTGGGATCGGGAACCTACAATGGGCAGTTCTTT
CDR3aa: CASSLGSGTYNGQFF

d_gene: TRBD1
abundance: many
v_gene: TRBV4-1
j_gene: TRBJ2-7
CDR3nt: TGCGCCAGCAGCCAATCTGACAGGGGGGCAACCTACGAGCAGTACTTC
CDR3aa: CASSQSDRGATYEQYF

d_gene: TRBD1
abundance: many
v_gene: TRBV18
j_gene: TRBJ2-7
CDR3nt: TGTGCCAGCTCACCATTCCGGGACAGGGTTTACGAGCAGTACTTC
CDR3aa: CASSPFRDRVYEQYF

d_gene: NA
abundance: many
v_gene: TRBV12-3/TRBV12-4
j_gene: TRBJ2-3
CDR3nt: TGTGCCAGCAGTCCACCGGGCCTTAGGACAGATACGCAGTATTTT
CDR3aa: CASSPPGLRTDTQYF

d_gene: TRBD1
abundance: many
v_gene: TRBV28
j_gene: TRBJ2-2
CDR3nt: TGTGCCAGCAGCAAAAACAAAATCCGGACAGGGCAGAACACCGGGGAGCTGTTTTTT
CDR3aa: CASSKNKIRTGQNTGELFF

d_gene: TRBD1
abundance: many
v_gene: TRBV12-3/TRBV12-4
j_gene: TRBJ2-2
CDR3nt: TGTGCCAGCAGTTTGGGACAGGACACCGGGGAGCTGTTTTTT
CDR3aa: CASSLGQDTGELFF

d_gene: TRBD2
abundance: many
v_gene: TRBV6-1
j_gene: TRBJ2-5
CDR3nt: TGTGCCAGCAGTCATATTGGGACTAGCGGGAGAGGGGAGACCCAGTACTTC
CDR3aa: CASSHIGTSGRGETQYF

d_gene: NA
abundance: many
v_gene: TRBV6-1
j_gene: TRBJ1-2
CDR3nt: TGTGCCAGCAGCCCTGGACTAAACTATGGCTACACCTTC
CDR3aa: CASSPGLNYGYTF

d_gene: TRBD1
abundance: many
v_gene: TRBV12-5
j_gene: TRBJ2-7
CDR3nt: TGTGCTAGTGGTGCAACCTCCGGGACAGGGATTTCCTACGAGCAGTACTTC
CDR3aa: CASGATSGTGISYEQYF

d_gene: NA
abundance: NA
v_gene: TRBV20-1
j_gene: TRBJ2-1
CDR3nt: TGCAGTACGAGGGACCGCTTCTCCTACAATGAGCAGTTCTTC
CDR3aa: CSTRDRFSYNEQFF

d_gene: NA
abundance: few
v_gene: TRBV6-5
j_gene: TRBJ1-1
CDR3nt: TGTGCCAGCAGTTACTCTGGACACCCAGAGTTGAGTAGGACTGAAGCTTTCTTT
CDR3aa: CASSYSGHPELSRTEAFF

d_gene: TRBD1
abundance: many
v_gene: TRBV25-1
j_gene: TRBJ1-4
CDR3nt: TGTGCCAGCTCCCTAGGGACAGGATTCGAAAAACTGTTTTTT
CDR3aa: CASSLGTGFEKLFF

d_gene: NA
abundance: NA
v_gene: TRBV5-1
j_gene: TRBJ1-1
CDR3nt: TGCGCCAGCAGCGGGATGGGGCGGGTAAACACTGAAGCTTTCTTT
CDR3aa: CASSGMGRVNTEAFF

d_gene: NA
abundance: many
v_gene: TRBV12-3/TRBV12-4
j_gene: TRBJ1-1
CDR3nt: TGTGCCAGCAGTTCCAGGCGGATGAACACTGAAGCTTTCTTT
CDR3aa: CASSSRRMNTEAFF